This TCR beta chain was sequenced in a study of T cells in Graves' hyperthyroidism and ophthalmopathy. Turning to the study itself: Before any treatment, at initial diagnosis, peripheral blood was collected.

Patients aged 18 to 65 with hyperthyroidism were newly diagnosed, with duration under 2 months. The CDR3 consists of 14 residues. Germline CDR1 reads SNHLY; CDR2 reads FYNNEI. Trimming removed 7 bases from V and 5 bases from J; junction bases left unmatched: 4. This clonotype was detected only a few times. A much larger clone lies one base from this, so it may be a read error. TCR beta CDR3 region amplification was performed from RNA transcripts. A first-round RT-PCR of the TCR CDR3 used the HTBI primer set. TCRdb re-called the multiplex PCR reads through MiXCR, storing one row per CDR3 protein. The sample has 350,000 to 500,000 distinct CDR3 sequences; roughly 15% are singletons.

The chain couples TRBV2 to TRBJ2-3, with 12 bases lining up with TRBD2. The sequence derives from a woman aged 18-29 years with Graves' hyperthyroidism. Material for sequencing was blood. CDR3 sequence reads: CASTTSGRLDTQYF. The CDR3 coding sequence is TGTGCCAGCACCACTAGCGGGAGGTTAGATACGCAGTATTTT.